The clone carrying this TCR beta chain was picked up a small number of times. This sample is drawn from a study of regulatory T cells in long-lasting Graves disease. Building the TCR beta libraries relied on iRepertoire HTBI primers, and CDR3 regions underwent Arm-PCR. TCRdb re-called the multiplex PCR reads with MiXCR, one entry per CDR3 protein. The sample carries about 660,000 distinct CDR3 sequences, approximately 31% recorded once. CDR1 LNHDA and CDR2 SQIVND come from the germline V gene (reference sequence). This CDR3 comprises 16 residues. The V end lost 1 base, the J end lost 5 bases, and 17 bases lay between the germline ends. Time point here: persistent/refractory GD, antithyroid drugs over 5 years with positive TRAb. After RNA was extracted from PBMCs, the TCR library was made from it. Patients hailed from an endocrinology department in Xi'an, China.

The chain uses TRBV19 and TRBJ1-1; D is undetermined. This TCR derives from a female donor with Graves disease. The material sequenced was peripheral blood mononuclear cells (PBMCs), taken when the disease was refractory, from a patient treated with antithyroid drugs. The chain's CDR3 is CASSIGNPGRGTEAFF. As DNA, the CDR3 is TGTGCCAGTAGTATAGGGAATCCAGGCCGAGGGACTGAAGCTTTCTTT.